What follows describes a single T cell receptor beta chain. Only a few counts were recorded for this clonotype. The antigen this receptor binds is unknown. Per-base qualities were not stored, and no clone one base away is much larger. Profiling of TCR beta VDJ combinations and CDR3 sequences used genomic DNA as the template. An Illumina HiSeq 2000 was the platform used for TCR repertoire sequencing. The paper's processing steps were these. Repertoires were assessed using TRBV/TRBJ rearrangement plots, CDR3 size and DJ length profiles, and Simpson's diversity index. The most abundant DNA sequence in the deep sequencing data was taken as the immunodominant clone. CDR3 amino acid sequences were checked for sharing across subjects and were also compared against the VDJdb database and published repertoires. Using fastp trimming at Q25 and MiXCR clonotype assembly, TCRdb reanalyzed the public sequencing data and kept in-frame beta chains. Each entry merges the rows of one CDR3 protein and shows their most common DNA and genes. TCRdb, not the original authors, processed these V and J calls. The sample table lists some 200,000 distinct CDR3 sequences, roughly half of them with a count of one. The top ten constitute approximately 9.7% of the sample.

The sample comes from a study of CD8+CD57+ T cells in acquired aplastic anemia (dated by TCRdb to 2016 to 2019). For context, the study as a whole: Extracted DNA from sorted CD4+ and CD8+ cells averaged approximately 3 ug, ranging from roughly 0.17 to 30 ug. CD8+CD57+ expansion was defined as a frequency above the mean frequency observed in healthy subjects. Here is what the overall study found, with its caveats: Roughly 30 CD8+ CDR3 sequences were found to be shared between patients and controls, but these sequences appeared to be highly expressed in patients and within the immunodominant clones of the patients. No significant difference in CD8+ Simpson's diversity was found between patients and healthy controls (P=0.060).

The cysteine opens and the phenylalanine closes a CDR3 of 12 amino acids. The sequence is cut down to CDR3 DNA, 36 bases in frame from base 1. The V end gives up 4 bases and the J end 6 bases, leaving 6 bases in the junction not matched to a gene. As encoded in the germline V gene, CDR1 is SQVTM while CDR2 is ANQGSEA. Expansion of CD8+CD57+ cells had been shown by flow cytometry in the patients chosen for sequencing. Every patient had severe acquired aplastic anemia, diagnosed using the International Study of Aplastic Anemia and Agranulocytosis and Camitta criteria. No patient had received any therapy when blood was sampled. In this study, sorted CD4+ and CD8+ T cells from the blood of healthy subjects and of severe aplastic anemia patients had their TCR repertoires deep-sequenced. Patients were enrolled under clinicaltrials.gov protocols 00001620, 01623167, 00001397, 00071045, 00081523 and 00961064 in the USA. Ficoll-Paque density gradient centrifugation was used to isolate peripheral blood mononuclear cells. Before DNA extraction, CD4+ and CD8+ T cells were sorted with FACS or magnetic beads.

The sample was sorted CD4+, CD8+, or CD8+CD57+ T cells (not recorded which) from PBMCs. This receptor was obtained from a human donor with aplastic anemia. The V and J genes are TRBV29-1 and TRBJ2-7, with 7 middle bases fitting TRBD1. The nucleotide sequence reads TGCAGCGTTGGGGACAGCTTAGGCGAGCAGTACTTC. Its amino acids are CSVGDSLGEQYF.